This T cell receptor beta chain was identified in a study of blood T cell repertoires in COVID-19. Overall study: Donors in the United States, Italy and Spain gave samples during acute or convalescent COVID-19. T cells, B-cell-depleted T cells, or PBMCs provided the cDNA or gDNA that served as material.

Per the original data handling: Reference gene primers were amplified, and this amplification served to estimate nucleated cell counts. Measured with immunoSEQ multiplex PCR; TCRdb has only the in-frame clones, and not every one. That table gives V, J and clone size, and the DNA gave D and trimming. This sample has around 150,000 clones; 70% to 80% occur once, and the top ten carry 9.5% to 13%. There are a few counts of this clone. This CDR3 region has 15 residues. Germline CDR1 and CDR2: SNHLY and FYNNEI. Trimming removed 3 bases from V and 6 bases from J; junction bases left unmatched: 7. The clonotype originates from a man aged 60 to 75 who had recovered from COVID-19. The gene calls are TRBV2 and TRBJ2-7; 11 nucleotides align to TRBD1. The material sequenced was peripheral blood. CDR3 region: CASSDLGQGAAEQYF. CDR3 DNA sequence: TGTGCCAGCAGTGACTTAGGACAGGGGGCTGCCGAGCAGTACTTC.